These 31 T cell receptor beta chains came from one sample sequenced in a study of OX40 agonist ivuxolimab in advanced cancers. Libraries were prepared through the immunoSEQ multiplex PCR assay. Here the immuneACCESS table is served through TCRdb, limited to in-frame sequences with V and J called. Missing clones are a known gap in these copies; in checked studies unresolved V genes cover under half, and the rest lacks a known reason. Recorded for this sample are approximately 52,000 clones; about 88% of them occurred a single time. The leading ten clones occupy 1.1% of the sample. This specimen was CD4+ or CD8+ T cells sorted from blood, taken in a trial of the OX40 agonist ivuxolimab. These receptors were collected from an adult with an advanced solid tumor such as melanoma, head and neck, liver or kidney cancer.

The V gene is TRBV20-1, the J gene TRBJ2-1; D call uncertain. Germline V gene lookup returns CDR1 DFQATT and CDR2 SNEGSKA (reference sequence). V shed 4 bases and J shed 4 bases, with 5 bases lying between them. The CDR3 is made up of 11 amino acids. For the CDR3, the DNA is TGCAGTGCTAAGACTTACAATGAGCAGTTCTTC. Its protein is CSAKTYNEQFF.

Turning to this clone: Its ends do not fully match the called genes, so a read error is possible. The rearrangement uses TRBV9 and TRBJ1-6; no reliable D call. The CDR3 is 14 amino acids. Looked up from germline, CDR1 is SGDLS and CDR2 is YYNGEE. The CDR3 protein is CAGSVTVYNSPLHF. The CDR3 DNA reads as TGTGCCGGCAGCGTAACCGTCTATAATTCACCCCTCCACTTT.

This rearrangement joins TRBV4-2 to TRBJ2-7, with TRBD2 identical over 9 bases. V gave up 2 bases and J gave up 4 bases; unmatched junction bases: 6. Germline lookup yields CDR1 LGHNA and CDR2 YNFKEQ. This CDR3 contains 15 residues. CDR3 amino acids: CASSQHGLASYEQYF. The CDR3 DNA follows: TGTGCCAGCAGCCAACACGGACTAGCGTCTTACGAGCAGTACTTC.

The sample holds one count of this clone. This chain uses TRBV12-2 with TRBJ2-5; the table gives TRBD2 as D, unverified against the DNA. TRBJ2-7 matches the DNA end more closely, so the J call is doubtful. TRBV12-2 is recorded as a pseudogene. This CDR3 is 16 amino acids long. CDR3 protein: CASRLVLAGENYEQYF. Here the CDR3 DNA reads TGTGCAAGTCGCTTAGTTCTAGCGGGAGAGAACTACGAGCAGTACTTC.

The gene calls are TRBV6-1 and TRBJ1-5, with a tentative D call TRBD1 (6 bases). The CDR3 length is 13 residues. Germline lookup yields CDR1 MNHNS and CDR2 SASEGT. Deletions cut 10 bases from V and 6 bases from J, with 16 bases between. CDR3 sequence: CATGRGGGQPQHF. CDR3 DNA: TGTGCCACCGGTCGGGGGGGCGGTCAGCCCCAGCATTTT.

This clone was found once. The rearrangement links TRBV2 to TRBJ1-5; D is uncertain. V lost 6 bases, J lost 3 bases, and 15 bases lay in between. This CDR3 has 15 amino acids. Germline CDR1 and CDR2: SNHLY and FYNNEI. Here the CDR3 DNA reads TGTGCCAGCAGCGGAGACGGCCCGTTCAATCAGCCCCAGCATTTT. Its translation: CASSGDGPFNQPQHF.

On this clone: The junction shows a germline mismatch at one end, possibly a read error. V gene TRBV7-7 combines with J gene TRBJ2-1, with a weak D call TRBD2 (6 bases). Germline CDR1 reads SSHAT; CDR2 reads FNYEAQ (reference sequence). CDR3 length equals 16 residues. This chain's CDR3 is CASSLFAGSSYNEQFF. CDR3 coding DNA: TGTGCTAGCAGCTTATTTGCGGGGAGCTCCTACAATGAGCAGTTCTTC.

The chain employs TRBV7-2 and TRBJ2-1; 9 nucleotides agree with TRBD2. The junction had 4 bases not matched to a gene; V was cut back by 0 bases and J by 4 bases. This CDR3 is 16 amino acids long. Germline CDR1 reads SGHTA; CDR2 reads FQGNSA. The CDR3 region is CASSLASAGGYNEQFF. The CDR3 DNA reads TGTGCCAGCAGCTTAGCGTCGGCGGGAGGGTACAATGAGCAGTTCTTC.

A single count supports this clone. J is TRBJ1-5 and V is TRBV2; perhaps TRBD1 as D (5 bases). Trimming pared 0 bases from V and 1 base from J, leaving 13 bases between. Per germline, CDR1 SNHLY and CDR2 FYNNEI. The CDR3 contains 17 residues. This CDR3 is CASSEAGGWESNQPQHF. The CDR3 region has the DNA TGTGCCAGCAGTGAAGCCGGGGGGTGGGAGAGCAATCAGCCCCAGCATTTT.

J is TRBJ1-1 and V is TRBV7-8; 9 bases line up with TRBD1. CDR1 SGHVS and CDR2 FQNEAQ come from the germline V gene. This CDR3 has 17 residues. Germline trimming cut 4 bases from V and 0 bases from J; bases unmatched to any gene: 9. CDR3 sequence reads: CASSYYRGRPMNTEAFF. CDR3 sequence (DNA): TGTGCCAGCAGCTACTACAGGGGGCGACCCATGAACACTGAAGCTTTCTTT.

The gene calls are TRBV6-1 and TRBJ2-5, with TRBD1 matching over 7 bases. The CDR3 runs to 14 residues. The ends lost 1 base at V and 5 bases at J; junction bases unmatched: 4. Germline lookup yields CDR1 MNHNS and CDR2 SASEGT. DNA for the CDR3: TGTGCCAGCAGTGAAGGACAGGGTCGGGAGACCCAGTACTTC. Protein: CASSEGQGRETQYF.

The V and J genes are TRBV9 and TRBJ2-5; 13 positions match TRBD2. J was trimmed by 4 bases and V by 4 bases; bases with no gene match: 7. Germline assignment: CDR1 SGDLS and CDR2 YYNGEE. CDR3 size: 16 residues. CDR3 amino acids: CASSSAGLAGRETQYF. As DNA, the CDR3 is TGTGCCAGCAGCTCAGCGGGACTAGCGGGGAGAGAGACCCAGTACTTC.

The chain has TRBV11-3 and TRBJ2-3; no clear D gene. V was clipped by 4 bases and J by 3 bases, with 8 bases between them. The CDR3 is 13 amino acids. CDR1 SGHNT and CDR2 YENEEA come from the germline V gene. CDR3 in DNA: TGTGCCAGCAGCTCGGAGTCAACAGATACGCAGTATTTT. This translates into CASSSESTDTQYF.

The CDR3 protein is CASSQGGRAYNEQFF. In DNA form, the CDR3 reads TGCGCCAGCAGCCAAGGGGGCAGGGCCTACAATGAGCAGTTCTTC. This chain uses TRBV4-3 with TRBJ2-1; D possibly corresponds to TRBD1 (5 bases). The germline V and J ends were trimmed by 1 base and 2 bases, with 9 bases remaining between them. CDR1 LGHNA and CDR2 YSLEER come from the germline V gene. The CDR3 runs to 15 residues.

The chain is built from TRBV7-2 and TRBJ1-5; D not certain. Germline-derived CDR1 and CDR2 are SGHTA and FQGNSA. The CDR3 covers 14 residues. V dropped 7 bases and J dropped 4 bases, with 14 bases sitting between them. CDR3 protein: CASTPSVNNQPQHF. In nucleotides, the CDR3 is TGTGCCAGCACCCCATCGGTGAATAATCAGCCCCAGCATTTT.

V and J are TRBV5-1 and TRBJ2-5, with 8 bases identical to TRBD2. Germline V CDR1 and CDR2: SGHRS, YFSETQ. J was trimmed by 4 bases and V by 4 bases; bases with no gene match: 6. The CDR3 totals 14 residues. For the CDR3, the DNA is TGCGCCAGCAGCGCCGTCCTAGCGGGAGAGACCCAGTACTTC. Its translation: CASSAVLAGETQYF.

Notes on this clone: One end of the junction does not line up with germline, which may come from a read error. Other DNA sequences in the same sample also yield this CDR3. The chain employs TRBV30 and TRBJ2-2, with 12 nucleotides matching TRBD1. Looked up from germline, CDR1 is GTSNPN and CDR2 is SVGIG (reference sequence). CDR3 size: 17 residues. The CDR3 spells CAWSAGRDRGPTGELFF. The CDR3 DNA follows: TGCGCCTGGAGTGCGGGAAGGGACAGGGGGCCCACCGGGGAGCTGTTTTTT.

CDR3 DNA sequence: TGTGCCAGCAGCGCACTAGCGGGGGGTCACTACAATGAGCAGTTCTTC. This encodes CASSALAGGHYNEQFF. The chain recombines TRBV28 with TRBJ2-1; TRBD2 agrees at 12 bases. The CDR3 is 16 residues long. CDR1 MDHEN and CDR2 SYDVKM come from the germline V gene. J gave up 3 bases and V 6 bases, and 6 bases lay outside the gene matches.

This clone was counted only a few times. CDR3 sequence reads: CASSEVRGASQPQHF. The CDR3 nucleotides read TGTGCCAGCAGTGAGGTCAGGGGAGCTAGTCAGCCCCAGCATTTT. The gene calls are TRBV2 and TRBJ1-5; weak D call: TRBD1 (6 bases). Germline V lookup: CDR1 SNHLY, CDR2 FYNNEI. Trimming stripped 3 bases from V and 6 bases from J, with 15 bases between. The CDR3 is 15 amino acids. Full variable domain (outside the CDR3, taken from reference TRBV2 and TRBJ1-5): EPEVTQTPSHQVTQMGQEVILRCVPISNHLYFYWYRQILGQKVEFLVSFYNNEISEKSEIFDDQFSVERPDGSNFTLKIRSTKLEDSAMYFCASSEVRGASQPQHFGDGTRLSIL.

The chain joins TRBV19 to TRBJ1-4; D gene ambiguous. Germline CDR1 LNHDA, CDR2 SQIVND (reference sequence). Trimming pared 4 bases from V and 5 bases from J, leaving 8 bases between. CDR3 length equals 13 residues. CDR3 protein: CASSKGLNEKLFF. The CDR3 bases are TGTGCCAGTAGTAAAGGGCTCAATGAAAAACTGTTTTTT.

The chain employs TRBV7-2 and TRBJ2-1; D may be TRBD2 (5 bases). Per the germline V gene, CDR1 is SGHTA and CDR2 is FQGNSA. The V gene lost 0 bases and the J gene lost 4 bases, with 13 bases spanning the gap. This CDR3 region has 16 residues. Here the CDR3 reads CASSLAPTGEYNEQFF. The DNA for the CDR3 is TGTGCCAGCAGCTTAGCTCCTACCGGGGAGTACAATGAGCAGTTCTTC.

V gene TRBV7-2 combines with J gene TRBJ1-6; D call uncertain. Trimming removed 1 base from V and 5 bases from J, with 12 bases in between. The CDR3 is 16 residues long. Per germline, CDR1 SGHTA and CDR2 FQGNSA. The CDR3 coding sequence is TGTGCCAGCAGCTTAGTTCTAATGGGTAATAATTCACCCCTCCACTTT. It codes for CASSLVLMGNNSPLHF.

This rearrangement joins TRBV30 to TRBJ2-5; D unresolved. V gave up 0 bases and J gave up 2 bases, with 13 bases separating them. Germline CDR1 reads GTSNPN; CDR2 reads SVGIG (reference sequence). This CDR3 has 15 residues. CDR3 protein: CAWSVLGQNQETQYF. The CDR3 nucleotides read TGTGCCTGGAGTGTATTAGGGCAGAATCAAGAGACCCAGTACTTC.

The chain links TRBV2 to TRBJ2-1; tentative D call: TRBD2 (6 bases). Germline lookup yields CDR1 SNHLY and CDR2 FYNNEI. The CDR3 spans 13 residues. Deletions cut 5 bases from V and 5 bases from J, with 10 bases between. The CDR3 DNA reads as TGTGCCAGCAGTTTGGGACTGAACAATGAGCAGTTCTTC. Translation gives CASSLGLNNEQFF.

About this clone itself: A read error may produce the germline difference seen at one junction end. J is TRBJ2-7 and V is TRBV19, with a tentative D call TRBD1 (5 bases). Per the germline V gene, CDR1 is LNHDA and CDR2 is SQIVND (reference sequence). The CDR3 has 14 amino acids. CDR3 region: CASSIGAEYYEQYF. The DNA of the CDR3 is TGTGCCAGTAGCATAGGGGCGGAATACTACGAGCAGTACTTC.

This chain connects TRBV4-2 to TRBJ2-7; D possibly corresponds to TRBD1 (6 bases). Germline V gives CDR1 LGHNA, CDR2 YNFKEQ. V was trimmed by 0 bases and J by 2 bases, leaving 8 bases between them. CDR3 length: 14 residues. In DNA, the CDR3 is TGTGCCAGCAGCCAAGAGGACAGAACCTACGAGCAGTACTTC. Its translation: CASSQEDRTYEQYF.

The chain has TRBV6-1 and TRBJ2-3; 12 bases align to TRBD2. This CDR3 is built from 18 residues. V trimming: 4 bases; J trimming: 4 bases; junction bases outside the gene matches: 12. The germline V gene encodes CDR1 MNHNS and CDR2 SASEGT. Written as DNA, the CDR3 is TGTGCCAGCAGTGCCCGACCGAGACTAGCGGGAGAGGCAGATACGCAGTATTTT. Protein sequence: CASSARPRLAGEADTQYF.

The V gene is TRBV4-3, the J gene TRBJ1-4, with 10 positions matching TRBD1. Germline-derived CDR1 and CDR2 are LGHNA and YSLEER. The J segment lost 3 bases and the V segment lost 1 base, leaving 2 bases of the junction unmatched. The CDR3 spans 16 residues. CDR3 sequence (DNA): TGCGCCAGCAGCCAAGGGGGGACAGGGGCTAATGAAAAACTGTTTTTT. Its protein product is CASSQGGTGANEKLFF.

The chain uses TRBV18 and TRBJ2-1, with 8 bases matching TRBD1. After removal of 4 bases from V and 4 bases from J, the junction contained 9 bases not matched to a gene. Germline lookup yields CDR1 KGHSH and CDR2 LQKENI. The CDR3 extends over 16 amino acids. CDR3 residues: CASSLTGGPRYNEQFF. The CDR3 DNA reads TGTGCCAGCTCACTAACAGGGGGTCCTCGTTACAATGAGCAGTTCTTC.

This chain links TRBV7-9 with TRBJ1-1; D is unclear. The length of the CDR3 is 13 residues. Looked up from germline, CDR1 is SEHNR and CDR2 is FQNEAQ (reference sequence). Trimming cost V 3 bases and J 0 bases, with 5 bases left between them. The CDR3 protein is CASSFELNTEAFF. CDR3 nucleotides: TGTGCCAGCAGCTTTGAGTTGAACACTGAAGCTTTCTTT.

The chain is built from TRBV7-6 and TRBJ2-1; D not certain. There are 13 residues in the CDR3. Germline V gives CDR1 SGHVS, CDR2 FNYEAQ. V was shortened by 8 bases and J by 9 bases, with 17 bases between the two germline ends. CDR3 protein: CASSPTSVGEQFF. The CDR3 coding sequence is TGTGCCAGCTCTCCAACTTCCGTGGGTGAGCAGTTCTTC.